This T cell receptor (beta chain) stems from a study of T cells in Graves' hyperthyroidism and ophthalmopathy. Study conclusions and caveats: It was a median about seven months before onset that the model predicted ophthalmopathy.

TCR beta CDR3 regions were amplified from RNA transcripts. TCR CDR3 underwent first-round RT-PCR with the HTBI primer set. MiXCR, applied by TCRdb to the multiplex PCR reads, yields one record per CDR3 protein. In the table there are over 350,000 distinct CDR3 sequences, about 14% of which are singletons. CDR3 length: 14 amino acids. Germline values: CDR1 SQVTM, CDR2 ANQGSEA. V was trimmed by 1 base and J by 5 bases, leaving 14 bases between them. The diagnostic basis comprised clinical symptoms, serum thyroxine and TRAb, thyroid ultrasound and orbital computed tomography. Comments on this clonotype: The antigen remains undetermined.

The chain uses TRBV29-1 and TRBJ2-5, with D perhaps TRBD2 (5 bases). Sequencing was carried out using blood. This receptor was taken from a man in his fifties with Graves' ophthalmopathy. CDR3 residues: CSVEAGFSFETQYF. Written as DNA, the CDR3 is TGCAGCGTTGAAGCGGGGTTCTCCTTCGAGACCCAGTACTTC.